The source of this T cell receptor (beta chain) is a study of shared clonotypes between healthy human individuals. Points from the study as a whole: Lower generation probabilities were found for non-shared clonotypes than for those shared by all four donors. Since donors were few, the genetic and exposure-history diversity represented was limited.

On this clone itself: Its cognate antigen is unknown.

Naivety among CD8 cells was defined by CD45RO negativity and positive CCR7 selection, thereby excluding terminally differentiated effector memory CD45RA+ cells. Donors comprised healthy HIV-negative adults lacking recent acute infections or vaccinations. Approximately 30,000 T cell genomes (about 0.2 ug DNA) went into each sorted-subset replicate. Clones were sequenced by immunoSEQ multiplex PCR, and TCRdb holds only the in-frame ones, with some missing. The sample records about 1,900,000 clones, about 95% being singletons. The TCR was taken from a man aged 18 to 29 in good health. The sample taken for sequencing was naive CD8+ T cells sorted from blood.

The CDR3 protein is CASSQGQGVTYEQYF. For the CDR3, the DNA is TGCGCCAGCAGCCAAGGACAGGGGGTGACCTACGAGCAGTACTTC. The rearrangement links TRBV4-1 to TRBJ2-7; 9 nucleotides line up with TRBD1. CDR1 MGHRA and CDR2 YSYEKL come from the germline V gene. V trimming: 1 base; J trimming: 2 bases; junction bases outside the gene matches: 3. The CDR3 is 15 residues long.